The rows below give T cell receptor beta chains drawn from one sample of a study of blood T cell repertoires in COVID-19. Produced via immunoSEQ multiplex PCR; TCRdb's table is partial and in-frame only. The table shows 200,000 to 250,000 clones, with 89% occurring only once. Material for sequencing was peripheral blood. Receptors were obtained from a woman aged 40 to 49 with acute or convalescent COVID-19. Each CDR3 is given with its conserved first and last residue. Fields, in order: CDR3 length, V gene, J gene, D gene, clone size, CDR3 protein, CDR3 DNA. The D gene is left open where the match is weak. Not every row has a clone size; where given, it reads once, few, many or a size class.

CDR3 length: 14
V gene: TRBV18
J gene: TRBJ2-1
D gene: -
clone size: -
CDR3 protein: CASSPDRTYNEQFF
CDR3 DNA: TGTGCCAGCTCACCGGACAGAACCTACAATGAGCAGTTCTTC

CDR3 length: 17
V gene: TRBV19
J gene: TRBJ1-1
D gene: -
clone size: -
CDR3 protein: CASRLQGRFGVNTEAFF
CDR3 DNA: TGTGCCAGTAGGCTCCAGGGTCGGTTTGGTGTGAACACTGAAGCTTTCTTT

CDR3 length: 18
V gene: TRBV10-2
J gene: TRBJ2-2
D gene: TRBD1
clone size: -
CDR3 protein: CASSEVSWSGQVTGELFF
CDR3 DNA: TGCGCCAGCAGTGAAGTTTCTTGGTCAGGACAGGTCACCGGGGAGCTGTTTTTT

CDR3 length: 17
V gene: TRBV15
J gene: TRBJ1-4
D gene: -
clone size: few
CDR3 protein: CATSRDYGRETNEKLFF
CDR3 DNA: TGTGCCACCAGCAGAGATTATGGGCGCGAGACTAATGAAAAACTGTTTTTT

CDR3 length: 11
V gene: TRBV9
J gene: TRBJ2-1
D gene: -
clone size: -
CDR3 protein: CASSVDNEQFF
CDR3 DNA: TGTGCCAGCAGCGTCGACAATGAGCAGTTCTTC

CDR3 length: 14
V gene: TRBV19
J gene: TRBJ1-1
D gene: TRBD1
clone size: -
CDR3 protein: CASSSGQGRAEAFF
CDR3 DNA: TGTGCCAGTAGTTCCGGACAGGGAAGGGCTGAAGCTTTCTTT

CDR3 length: 15
V gene: TRBV2
J gene: TRBJ2-1
D gene: -
clone size: -
CDR3 protein: CASSEATRNYNEQFF
CDR3 DNA: TGTGCCAGCAGTGAAGCAACCAGAAATTACAATGAGCAGTTCTTC

CDR3 length: 14
V gene: TRBV7-3
J gene: TRBJ1-1
D gene: TRBD1
clone size: -
CDR3 protein: CASSLDRVNTEAFF
CDR3 DNA: TGTGCCAGCAGTCTCGACAGGGTGAACACTGAAGCTTTCTTT

CDR3 length: 18
V gene: TRBV2
J gene: TRBJ1-5
D gene: TRBD1
clone size: -
CDR3 protein: CASSDRRGTGGGGQPQHF
CDR3 DNA: TGTGCCAGCAGTGACCGACGGGGTACAGGGGGCGGGGGTCAGCCCCAGCATTTT

CDR3 length: 14
V gene: TRBV19
J gene: TRBJ1-2
D gene: TRBD1
clone size: -
CDR3 protein: CASMPGQTNYGYTF
CDR3 DNA: TGTGCCAGTATGCCGGGACAGACTAACTATGGCTACACCTTC

CDR3 length: 15
V gene: TRBV6-4
J gene: TRBJ2-2
D gene: -
clone size: medium-sized
CDR3 protein: CASSDSPETAGELFF
CDR3 DNA: TGTGCCAGCAGTGACAGCCCCGAAACCGCCGGGGAGCTGTTTTTT

CDR3 length: 15
V gene: TRBV2
J gene: TRBJ2-3
D gene: TRBD2
clone size: -
CDR3 protein: CASGSSGGALNTQYF
CDR3 DNA: TGTGCCAGCGGATCCAGCGGGGGGGCCCTGAATACGCAGTATTTT

CDR3 length: 15
V gene: TRBV30
J gene: TRBJ1-1
D gene: -
clone size: -
CDR3 protein: CAWSPLGGLNTEAFF
CDR3 DNA: TGTGCCTGGAGTCCTCTGGGGGGGTTGAACACTGAAGCTTTCTTT

CDR3 length: 19
V gene: TRBV9
J gene: TRBJ1-2
D gene: -
clone size: -
CDR3 protein: CASSVERGHEAQGLYGYTF
CDR3 DNA: TGTGCCAGCAGCGTAGAGAGAGGCCATGAGGCACAGGGCTTGTACGGCTACACCTTC

CDR3 length: 15
V gene: TRBV10-3
J gene: TRBJ2-2
D gene: TRBD2
clone size: -
CDR3 protein: CAISPGLATTGELFF
CDR3 DNA: TGTGCCATCAGTCCGGGACTAGCGACCACCGGGGAGCTGTTTTTT

CDR3 length: 15
V gene: TRBV10-3
J gene: TRBJ2-1
D gene: TRBD1
clone size: -
CDR3 protein: CAISESPDRAYEQFF
CDR3 DNA: TGTGCCATCAGTGAATCCCCCGACAGGGCATATGAGCAGTTCTTC

CDR3 length: 16
V gene: TRBV7-9
J gene: TRBJ2-3
D gene: TRBD1
clone size: -
CDR3 protein: CASSRTLGQVTDTQYF
CDR3 DNA: TGTGCCAGCAGCCGCACCCTAGGACAGGTCACAGATACGCAGTATTTT

CDR3 length: 17
V gene: TRBV19
J gene: TRBJ1-5
D gene: -
clone size: -
CDR3 protein: CASSLRRQHFSNQPQHF
CDR3 DNA: TGTGCCAGTTCCCTTAGGAGGCAGCATTTTAGCAATCAGCCCCAGCATTTT

CDR3 length: 19
V gene: TRBV14
J gene: TRBJ2-6
D gene: TRBD1
clone size: -
CDR3 protein: CASSQDWGQGDSGANVLTF
CDR3 DNA: TGTGCCAGCAGCCAAGATTGGGGACAGGGGGACTCTGGGGCCAACGTCCTGACTTTC

CDR3 length: 15
V gene: TRBV6-5
J gene: TRBJ1-6
D gene: -
clone size: -
CDR3 protein: CASRRETNYNSPLHF
CDR3 DNA: TGTGCCAGCAGGAGGGAGACTAACTATAATTCACCCCTCCACTTT

CDR3 length: 14
V gene: TRBV6-2/TRBV6-3
J gene: TRBJ2-1
D gene: TRBD2
clone size: -
CDR3 protein: CASSRRGEYNEQFF
CDR3 DNA: TGTGCCAGCAGTAGACGGGGGGAATACAATGAGCAGTTCTTC

CDR3 length: 15
V gene: TRBV6-5
J gene: TRBJ2-5
D gene: -
clone size: -
CDR3 protein: CAITPSGLPRETQYF
CDR3 DNA: TGTGCCATTACACCCTCGGGACTCCCTCGCGAGACCCAGTACTTC

CDR3 length: 14
V gene: TRBV5-1
J gene: TRBJ2-3
D gene: -
clone size: -
CDR3 protein: CASSLGGGGDTQYF
CDR3 DNA: TGCGCCAGCAGCTTGGGTGGAGGAGGGGATACGCAGTATTTT

CDR3 length: 14
V gene: TRBV10-3
J gene: TRBJ1-1
D gene: TRBD1
clone size: -
CDR3 protein: CAILGGLTLNEAFF
CDR3 DNA: TGTGCCATCCTAGGGGGCCTTACACTAAATGAAGCTTTCTTT

CDR3 length: 13
V gene: TRBV5-4
J gene: TRBJ1-2
D gene: -
clone size: -
CDR3 protein: CASTQGGRYGYTF
CDR3 DNA: TGTGCCAGTACTCAGGGTGGCCGGTATGGCTACACCTTC

CDR3 length: 14
V gene: TRBV7-8
J gene: TRBJ1-1
D gene: -
clone size: -
CDR3 protein: CASRSTPGLSEAFF
CDR3 DNA: TGTGCCAGCAGAAGCACCCCAGGGCTCTCTGAAGCTTTCTTT

CDR3 length: 15
V gene: TRBV7-2
J gene: TRBJ2-5
D gene: -
clone size: -
CDR3 protein: CASSPQHGGGETQYF
CDR3 DNA: TGTGCCAGCAGCCCCCAACACGGAGGTGGGGAGACCCAGTACTTC

CDR3 length: 18
V gene: TRBV6-1
J gene: TRBJ1-1
D gene: TRBD1
clone size: -
CDR3 protein: CASSEGDRAPRMNTEAFF
CDR3 DNA: TGTGCCAGCAGTGAAGGCGACAGGGCGCCGCGAATGAACACTGAAGCTTTCTTT

CDR3 length: 14
V gene: TRBV6-1
J gene: TRBJ1-2
D gene: TRBD1
clone size: -
CDR3 protein: CASTPGEGAIGYTF
CDR3 DNA: TGTGCCAGCACCCCAGGAGAGGGGGCAATCGGCTACACCTTC

CDR3 length: 15
V gene: TRBV6-2/TRBV6-3
J gene: TRBJ1-2
D gene: TRBD1
clone size: -
CDR3 protein: CASSHRDRTNYGYTF
CDR3 DNA: TGTGCCAGCAGCCACCGGGACAGGACGAACTATGGCTACACCTTC

CDR3 length: 17
V gene: TRBV5-8
J gene: TRBJ1-1
D gene: -
clone size: -
CDR3 protein: CASSSGQSTVKNTEAFF
CDR3 DNA: TGTGCCAGCAGCTCTGGACAGAGCACAGTGAAGAACACTGAAGCTTTCTTT

CDR3 length: 15
V gene: TRBV24-1
J gene: TRBJ1-1
D gene: -
clone size: -
CDR3 protein: CATSDPTGGRTEAFF
CDR3 DNA: TGTGCCACCAGTGATCCCACCGGCGGGAGGACTGAAGCTTTCTTT

CDR3 length: 18
V gene: TRBV27
J gene: TRBJ1-2
D gene: TRBD1
clone size: -
CDR3 protein: CASSLLGTGGGLSDGYTF
CDR3 DNA: TGTGCCAGCAGTTTATTGGGGACAGGGGGCGGGTTAAGTGATGGCTACACCTTC

CDR3 length: 13
V gene: TRBV5-4
J gene: TRBJ1-2
D gene: -
clone size: -
CDR3 protein: CASSSFSYYGYTF
CDR3 DNA: TGTGCCAGCAGCTCGTTTTCCTACTATGGCTACACCTTC

CDR3 length: 12
V gene: TRBV4-1
J gene: TRBJ1-1
D gene: -
clone size: -
CDR3 protein: CASSQSNTEAFF
CDR3 DNA: TGCGCCAGCAGCCAGTCAAACACTGAAGCTTTCTTT

CDR3 length: 17
V gene: TRBV4-1
J gene: TRBJ2-3
D gene: TRBD1
clone size: -
CDR3 protein: CASSQRAPGQGTDTQYF
CDR3 DNA: TGCGCCAGCAGCCAGCGGGCGCCGGGACAGGGAACAGATACGCAGTATTTT

CDR3 length: 17
V gene: TRBV9
J gene: TRBJ1-6
D gene: TRBD1
clone size: -
CDR3 protein: CASSVESGQGLNSPLHF
CDR3 DNA: TGTGCCAGCAGCGTAGAGTCTGGACAGGGGCTGAATTCACCCCTCCACTTT

CDR3 length: 14
V gene: TRBV7-9
J gene: TRBJ1-6
D gene: -
clone size: few
CDR3 protein: CASSFSREGSPLHF
CDR3 DNA: TGTGCCAGCAGCTTTTCCAGGGAGGGATCACCCCTCCACTTT

CDR3 length: 14
V gene: TRBV29-1
J gene: TRBJ1-1
D gene: -
clone size: -
CDR3 protein: CSVPKGSVGWEAFF
CDR3 DNA: TGCAGCGTTCCAAAGGGGTCCGTTGGGTGGGAAGCTTTCTTT

CDR3 length: 13
V gene: TRBV27
J gene: TRBJ1-2
D gene: -
clone size: once
CDR3 protein: CASSGDRSYGYTF
CDR3 DNA: TGTGCCAGCAGCGGAGACAGAAGCTATGGCTACACCTTC

CDR3 length: 14
V gene: TRBV19
J gene: TRBJ2-1
D gene: -
clone size: -
CDR3 protein: CASSILGVYNEQFF
CDR3 DNA: TGTGCCAGTAGTATTCTAGGGGTATACAATGAGCAGTTCTTC

CDR3 length: 15
V gene: TRBV6-5
J gene: TRBJ1-1
D gene: TRBD1
clone size: -
CDR3 protein: CASIKGDRPNTEAFF
CDR3 DNA: TGTGCCAGCATCAAGGGGGACAGGCCCAACACTGAAGCTTTCTTT

CDR3 length: 15
V gene: TRBV7-9
J gene: TRBJ1-1
D gene: -
clone size: -
CDR3 protein: CASSLASVPNTEAFF
CDR3 DNA: TGTGCCAGCAGCTTAGCATCGGTTCCGAACACTGAAGCTTTCTTT

CDR3 length: 14
V gene: TRBV2
J gene: TRBJ2-3
D gene: -
clone size: -
CDR3 protein: CASSVAGRLDTQYF
CDR3 DNA: TGTGCCAGCAGTGTTGCGGGGCGATTAGATACGCAGTATTTT

CDR3 length: 16
V gene: TRBV20-1
J gene: TRBJ2-3
D gene: TRBD2
clone size: -
CDR3 protein: CSASRLAGASTDTQYF
CDR3 DNA: TGCAGTGCTAGTCGGCTAGCGGGGGCAAGCACAGATACGCAGTATTTT

CDR3 length: 14
V gene: TRBV4-2
J gene: TRBJ1-2
D gene: -
clone size: few
CDR3 protein: CASTPTGVGGGYTF
CDR3 DNA: TGTGCCAGTACCCCAACGGGGGTAGGAGGAGGCTACACCTTC

CDR3 length: 12
V gene: TRBV5-1
J gene: TRBJ2-5
D gene: -
clone size: -
CDR3 protein: CASRGVQETQYF
CDR3 DNA: TGCGCCAGCAGGGGAGTCCAGGAGACCCAGTACTTC

CDR3 length: 12
V gene: TRBV19
J gene: TRBJ1-1
D gene: -
clone size: -
CDR3 protein: CASSTRRTEAFF
CDR3 DNA: TGTGCCAGTAGTACTCGGAGGACTGAAGCTTTCTTT

CDR3 length: 13
V gene: TRBV12-3/TRBV12-4
J gene: TRBJ1-5
D gene: -
clone size: -
CDR3 protein: CASSTGLNQPQHF
CDR3 DNA: TGTGCCAGCAGTACGGGACTTAATCAGCCCCAGCATTTT

CDR3 length: 16
V gene: TRBV7-2
J gene: TRBJ1-2
D gene: TRBD1
clone size: once
CDR3 protein: CASSFRQGVPNYGYTF
CDR3 DNA: TGTGCCAGCAGCTTCCGACAGGGGGTACCTAACTATGGCTACACCTTC

CDR3 length: 17
V gene: TRBV10-3
J gene: TRBJ2-2
D gene: TRBD1
clone size: -
CDR3 protein: CAISDPGGTGGTGELFF
CDR3 DNA: TGTGCCATCAGTGACCCCGGGGGGACAGGGGGGACCGGGGAGCTGTTTTTT

CDR3 length: 19
V gene: TRBV5-6
J gene: TRBJ2-2
D gene: TRBD1
clone size: -
CDR3 protein: CASPLWPPGQGSYTGELFF
CDR3 DNA: TGTGCCAGCCCCCTGTGGCCCCCAGGACAGGGTAGTTACACCGGGGAGCTGTTTTTT

CDR3 length: 15
V gene: TRBV7-2
J gene: TRBJ1-2
D gene: TRBD1
clone size: -
CDR3 protein: CASSLIDRDLRGYTF
CDR3 DNA: TGTGCCAGCAGCCTAATCGACAGGGACCTCCGGGGCTACACCTTC

CDR3 length: 14
V gene: TRBV7-9
J gene: TRBJ1-1
D gene: -
clone size: -
CDR3 protein: CASSPGQSNTEAFF
CDR3 DNA: TGTGCCAGCAGCCCGGGACAATCGAACACTGAAGCTTTCTTT